Presented here are 30 T cell receptor beta chains from one specimen sequenced in a study of T cells expressing NK-cell markers. Using the 5' RACE reads, TCRdb records one entry per CDR3 protein without DNA. The sample has a few hundred thousand distinct CDR3 sequences. Sequenced: blood T cells: a sorted CD56 or NKG2C T cell subset, CD4+ or CD8+ T cells, or bulk PBMC T cells (not recorded which). The receptors stem from a man aged 18-75 years in good health.

J is TRBJ2-3 and V is TRBV7-3; TCRdb outputs TRBD2, but without DNA this stays unchecked. The CDR3 runs to 17 residues. CDR1 and CDR2 (germline): SGHTA, FQGTGA. The CDR3: CASSLGQRGGLTDTQYF.

This chain connects TRBV6-5 to TRBJ2-1; the D call from TCRdb, TRBD1, cannot be confirmed without DNA. The CDR3 totals 16 residues. Germline lookup yields CDR1 MNHEY and CDR2 SVGAGI. CDR3 sequence: CASSSLPRPRYNEQFF.

The chain uses TRBV12-3 or TRBV12-4 and TRBJ2-7; absent DNA, TCRdb's TRBD2 call cannot be checked. The CDR3 is 15 amino acids. The chain's CDR3 is CASSLQRGSSYEQYF.

V gene TRBV6-1 combines with J gene TRBJ1-1. The CDR3 totals 13 residues. CDR1 is MNHNS, CDR2 SASEGT, per germline. The CDR3 is CASTVNFVAEAFF.

V usage is TRBV18 and J usage is TRBJ2-5; TCRdb selects TRBD1, and the lack of DNA leaves this call unchecked. The CDR3 runs to 16 residues. CDR1 is KGHSH, CDR2 LQKENI, per germline. The chain's CDR3 is CASSPGGNRGMETQYF.

The chain combines TRBV7-9 with TRBJ2-7; lacking DNA, the TRBD1 call made by TCRdb goes unchecked. Germline V gene sequence: CDR1 SEHNR, CDR2 FQNEAQ (reference sequence). The CDR3 totals 15 residues. CDR3 in amino acids: CASSLGGGYVYEQYF.

The gene calls are TRBV21-1 and TRBJ2-1; checking the TCRdb D call of TRBD2 is not possible without DNA. TRBV21-1 is a pseudogene locus. This CDR3 spans 17 amino acids. The CDR3 sequence: CASSTPRTSGEYNEQFF.

The chain couples TRBV28 to TRBJ1-1; absent DNA, TCRdb's TRBD1 call cannot be checked. The CDR3 length is 12 residues. Germline CDR1 and CDR2: MDHEN and SYDVKM. The CDR3 loop is CASSLYQGEAFF.

The rearrangement joins TRBV6-1 to TRBJ1-3. Per the germline V gene, CDR1 is MNHNS and CDR2 is SASEGT. The CDR3 is made up of 15 amino acids. CDR3 amino acids: CASGFGLRSGNTIYF.

The J gene is TRBJ1-2, the V gene TRBV19; the TCRdb D gene call, TRBD1, has no DNA to confirm it. CDR1 and CDR2 (germline): LNHDA, SQIVND (reference sequence). This CDR3 contains 15 residues. The CDR3 protein is CASSIVTTGNYGYTF.

The chain recombines TRBV6-1 with TRBJ1-1. In germline, CDR1 is MNHNS, CDR2 SASEGT. This CDR3 spans 16 amino acids. CDR3: CASTSTGWTMNTEAFF.

The rearrangement links TRBV12-3 or TRBV12-4 to TRBJ1-1. The CDR3 contains 13 residues. This CDR3 reads CASSPQYPTEAFF.

The chain is built from TRBV5-1 and TRBJ2-2. The CDR3 covers 15 residues. Looked up from germline, CDR1 is SGHRS and CDR2 is YFSETQ. CDR3 in amino acids: CASTPGGANTGELFF.

The gene calls are TRBV5-1 and TRBJ2-5. The CDR3 has 14 residues. The germline V gene encodes CDR1 SGHRS and CDR2 YFSETQ. The CDR3: CASSLEASMETQYF.

The chain has TRBV20-1 and TRBJ1-5; the TRBD1 assignment by TCRdb is unverifiable without DNA. The V gene's germline CDR1 is DFQATT and CDR2 SNEGSKA (reference sequence). This CDR3 comprises 15 residues. The chain's CDR3 is CSARGQVGSGQPQHF.

CDR3 sequence reads: CSASKSAGATQYF. The rearrangement joins TRBV20-1 to TRBJ2-5; absent DNA, TCRdb's TRBD1 call cannot be checked. Looked up from germline, CDR1 is DFQATT and CDR2 is SNEGSKA (reference sequence). CDR3 length: 13 residues.

This chain connects TRBV6-5 to TRBJ1-2. This CDR3 comprises 13 residues. CDR1 is MNHEY, CDR2 SVGAGI, per germline. The CDR3 loop is CASSYEQRSGYTF.

This rearrangement joins TRBV5-1 to TRBJ2-7; checking the TCRdb D call of TRBD1 is not possible without DNA. The CDR3 extends over 12 amino acids. Germline V gene sequence: CDR1 SGHRS, CDR2 YFSETQ. CDR3 region: CASGGTEDEQYF.

The chain has TRBV5-1 and TRBJ1-5; TCRdb's D gene call, TRBD1, goes unchecked for lack of DNA. The length of the CDR3 is 14 residues. From germline, CDR1 is SGHRS and CDR2 YFSETQ. The CDR3: CAAPPTDSNQPQHF.

CDR3 sequence reads: CASAGNTGELFF. The chain joins TRBV12-5 to TRBJ2-2. CDR1 is LGHNT and CDR2 is FRNRAP in the germline V gene. The CDR3 spans 12 residues.

This chain joins TRBV11-2 and TRBJ2-7; TCRdb gives TRBD1 as the D gene, but with no DNA this cannot be confirmed. CDR3 length equals 16 residues. CDR1 is SGHAT and CDR2 is FQNNGV in the germline V gene. Here the CDR3 reads CASSRDGQRFSYEQYF.

The chain uses TRBV20-1 and TRBJ1-5; TCRdb returns TRBD1, unconfirmable since there is no DNA. CDR1 is DFQATT and CDR2 is SNEGSKA in the germline V gene (reference sequence). The CDR3 covers 13 residues. CDR3 in amino acids: CSARPQGFQPQHF.

The rearrangement joins TRBV5-5 to TRBJ2-7. CDR1 is SGHKS, CDR2 YYEKEE, per germline (reference sequence). The CDR3 runs to 13 residues. The chain's CDR3 is CASIGGGTYEQYF.

V and J are TRBV20-1 and TRBJ2-1. In germline, CDR1 is DFQATT, CDR2 SNEGSKA (reference sequence). CDR3 size: 14 residues. The CDR3: CSARAGASYNEQFF.

V gene TRBV7-6 combines with J gene TRBJ1-3; TCRdb picks TRBD1, but there is no DNA to check that call. The V gene's germline CDR1 is SGHVS and CDR2 FNYEAQ. This CDR3 region has 18 residues. The chain's CDR3 is CASSLINPGQGRGNTIYF.

V and J are TRBV5-1 and TRBJ1-1; without DNA, the TCRdb call of TRBD1 cannot be checked. CDR3 length: 14 residues. Germline-derived CDR1 and CDR2 are SGHRS and YFSETQ. Here the CDR3 reads CASTPGPTDAEAFF.

The CDR3 sequence is CATKTGTSGGTYNEQFF. V gene TRBV10-3 combines with J gene TRBJ2-1; TCRdb's D gene call, TRBD2, goes unchecked for lack of DNA. CDR1 and CDR2 (germline): ENHRY, SYGVKD. This CDR3 comprises 17 residues.

The chain couples TRBV7-9 to TRBJ1-1. The CDR3 consists of 16 residues. The germline V gene has CDR1 SEHNR and CDR2 FQNEAQ (reference sequence). CDR3 region: CASSLRRKGPNTEAFF.

The genes are TRBV15 and TRBJ2-5; TCRdb returns TRBD1, unconfirmable since there is no DNA. This CDR3 spans 16 amino acids. The germline CDR1 and CDR2 sequences are LNHNV and YYDKDF (reference sequence). CDR3 sequence reads: CATSRVGGGPGETQYF. The variable domain in full, with the rest retrieved from reference TRBV15 and TRBJ2-5, is DAMVIQNPRYQVTQFGKPVTLSCSQTLNHNVMYWYQQKSSQAPKLLFHYYDKDFNNEADTPDNFQSRRPNTSFCFLDIRSPGLGDTAMYLCATSRVGGGPGETQYFGPGTRLLVL.

This chain links TRBV6-1 with TRBJ2-2; the TRBD1 assignment by TCRdb is unverifiable without DNA. Per germline, CDR1 MNHNS and CDR2 SASEGT. The CDR3 sequence is 18 residues long. Here the CDR3 reads CASSARTGGSVVTGELFF.